Reported below is one T cell receptor beta chain. Libraries were prepared by immunoSEQ multiplex PCR; TCRdb keeps only in-frame clonotypes and omits some of them. This table holds millions of clones, approximately 94% found once. The germline V gene has CDR1 LGHNA and CDR2 YSLEER. Trimming took off 0 bases at V and 9 bases at J, with 12 bases between the two ends. The CDR3 length is 15 residues. This record comes from a study of shared clonotypes between healthy human individuals. The specimen sequenced was naive CD4+ T cells sorted from blood. Sample subset: CD45RA+ positively selected. This receptor was identified in a man between 18 and 29 years old in good health. V is TRBV4-3 and J is TRBJ1-6; tentative D call: TRBD1 (6 bases). CDR3 sequence (DNA): TGCGCCAGCAGCCAAGAGGGGCAGGGGAGTTCACCCCTCCACTTT. This codes for CASSQEGQGSSPLHF.